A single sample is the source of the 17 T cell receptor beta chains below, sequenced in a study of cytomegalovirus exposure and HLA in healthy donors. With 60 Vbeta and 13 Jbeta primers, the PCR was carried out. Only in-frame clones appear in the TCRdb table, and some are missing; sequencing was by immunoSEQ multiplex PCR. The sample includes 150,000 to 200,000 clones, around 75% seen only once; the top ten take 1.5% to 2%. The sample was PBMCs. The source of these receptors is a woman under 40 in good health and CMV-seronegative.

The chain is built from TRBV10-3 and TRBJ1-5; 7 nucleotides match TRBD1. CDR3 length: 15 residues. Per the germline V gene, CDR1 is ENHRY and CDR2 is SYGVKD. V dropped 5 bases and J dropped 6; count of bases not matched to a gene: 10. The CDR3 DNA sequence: TGTGCCATCAGTCGAGACAGGGCACGAAGTCAGCCCCAGCATTTT. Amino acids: CAISRDRARSQPQHF.

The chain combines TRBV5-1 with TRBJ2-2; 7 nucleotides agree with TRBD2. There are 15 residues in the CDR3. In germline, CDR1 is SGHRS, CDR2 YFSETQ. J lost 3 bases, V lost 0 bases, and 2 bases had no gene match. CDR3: CASSLAGGYTGELFF. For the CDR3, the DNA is TGCGCCAGCAGCTTGGCGGGGGGTTACACCGGGGAGCTGTTTTTT.

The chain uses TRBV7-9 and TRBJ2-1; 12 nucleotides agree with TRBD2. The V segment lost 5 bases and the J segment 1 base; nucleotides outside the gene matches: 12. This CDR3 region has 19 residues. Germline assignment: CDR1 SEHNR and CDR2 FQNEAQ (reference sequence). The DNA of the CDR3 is TGTGCCAGCAGCCCGTTGACTAGCGGGAGTTTTGGGTCCTACAATGAGCAGTTCTTC. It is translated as CASSPLTSGSFGSYNEQFF.

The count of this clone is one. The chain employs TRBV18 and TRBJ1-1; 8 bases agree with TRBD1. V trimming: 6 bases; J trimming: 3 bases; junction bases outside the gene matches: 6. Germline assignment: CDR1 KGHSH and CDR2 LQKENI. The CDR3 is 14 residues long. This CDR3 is CASSRQGSDTEAFF. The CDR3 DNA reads TGTGCCAGCTCGCGACAGGGGTCGGACACTGAAGCTTTCTTT. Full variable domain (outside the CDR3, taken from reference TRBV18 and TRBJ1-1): NAGVMQNPRHLVRRRGQEARLRCSPMKGHSHVYWYRQLPEEGLKFMVYLQKENIIDESGMPKERFSAEFPKEGPSILRIQQVVRGDSAAYFCASSRQGSDTEAFFGQGTRLTVV.

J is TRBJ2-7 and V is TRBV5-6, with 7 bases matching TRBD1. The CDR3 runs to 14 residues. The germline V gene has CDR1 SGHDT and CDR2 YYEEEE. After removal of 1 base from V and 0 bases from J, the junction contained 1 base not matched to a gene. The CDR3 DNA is TGTGCCAGCAGCTTGAGGGACAGCTCCTACGAGCAGTACTTC. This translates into CASSLRDSSYEQYF. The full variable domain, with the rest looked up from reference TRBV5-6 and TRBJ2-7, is DAGVTQSPTHLIKTRGQQVTLRCSPKSGHDTVSWYQQALGQGPQFIFQYYEEEERQRGNFPDRFSGHQFPNYSSELNVNALLLGDSALYLCASSLRDSSYEQYFGPGTRLTVT.

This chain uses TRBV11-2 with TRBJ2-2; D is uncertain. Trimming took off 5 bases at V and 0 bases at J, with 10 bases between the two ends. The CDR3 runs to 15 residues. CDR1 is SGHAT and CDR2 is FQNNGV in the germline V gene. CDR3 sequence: CASSPRNSNTGELFF. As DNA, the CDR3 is TGTGCCAGCAGCCCCCGTAACTCGAACACCGGGGAGCTGTTTTTT.

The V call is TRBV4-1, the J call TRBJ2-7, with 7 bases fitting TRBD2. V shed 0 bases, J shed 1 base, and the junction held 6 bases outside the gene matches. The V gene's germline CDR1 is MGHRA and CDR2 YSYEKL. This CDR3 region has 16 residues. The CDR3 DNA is TGCGCCAGCAGCCAAGATGGGAGGGACGGGTCCTACGAGCAGTACTTC. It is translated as CASSQDGRDGSYEQYF.

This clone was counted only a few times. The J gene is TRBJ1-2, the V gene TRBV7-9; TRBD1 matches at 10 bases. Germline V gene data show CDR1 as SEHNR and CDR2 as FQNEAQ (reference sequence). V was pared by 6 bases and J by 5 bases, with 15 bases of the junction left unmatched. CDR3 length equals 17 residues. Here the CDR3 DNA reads TGTGCCAGCAGTCCGGTATCGGGACAGGGGACCCCTTATGGCTACACCTTC. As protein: CASSPVSGQGTPYGYTF.

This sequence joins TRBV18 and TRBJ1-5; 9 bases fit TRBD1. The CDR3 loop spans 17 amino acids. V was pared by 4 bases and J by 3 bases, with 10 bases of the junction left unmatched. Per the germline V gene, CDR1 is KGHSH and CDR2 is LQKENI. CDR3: CASSLYRQGDPNQPQHF. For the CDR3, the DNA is TGTGCCAGCTCACTCTACCGACAGGGGGATCCCAATCAGCCCCAGCATTTT.

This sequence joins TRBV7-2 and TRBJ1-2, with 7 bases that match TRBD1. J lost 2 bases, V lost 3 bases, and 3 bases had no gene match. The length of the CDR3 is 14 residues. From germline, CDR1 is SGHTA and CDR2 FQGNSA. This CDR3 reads CASSFQGGNYGYTF. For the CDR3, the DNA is TGTGCCAGCAGCTTCCAGGGGGGCAACTATGGCTACACCTTC.

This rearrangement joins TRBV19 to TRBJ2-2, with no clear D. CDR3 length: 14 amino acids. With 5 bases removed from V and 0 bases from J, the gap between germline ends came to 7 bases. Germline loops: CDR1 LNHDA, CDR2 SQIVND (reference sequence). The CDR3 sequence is CASSLQPNTGELFF. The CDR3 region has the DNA TGTGCCAGTAGTTTACAGCCGAACACCGGGGAGCTGTTTTTT.

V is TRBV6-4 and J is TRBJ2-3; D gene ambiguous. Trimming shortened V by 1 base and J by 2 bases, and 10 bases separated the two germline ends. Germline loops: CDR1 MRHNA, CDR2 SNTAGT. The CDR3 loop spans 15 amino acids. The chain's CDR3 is CASSDFAAPTDTQYF. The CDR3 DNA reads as TGTGCCAGCAGTGACTTTGCGGCCCCCACAGATACGCAGTATTTT.

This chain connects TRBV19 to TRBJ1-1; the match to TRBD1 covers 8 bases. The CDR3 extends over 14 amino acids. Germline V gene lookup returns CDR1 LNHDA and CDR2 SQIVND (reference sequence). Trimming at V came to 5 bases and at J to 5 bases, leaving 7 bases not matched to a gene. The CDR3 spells CASSLGQGFTEAFF. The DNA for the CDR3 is TGTGCCAGTAGTCTAGGACAGGGCTTTACTGAAGCTTTCTTT.

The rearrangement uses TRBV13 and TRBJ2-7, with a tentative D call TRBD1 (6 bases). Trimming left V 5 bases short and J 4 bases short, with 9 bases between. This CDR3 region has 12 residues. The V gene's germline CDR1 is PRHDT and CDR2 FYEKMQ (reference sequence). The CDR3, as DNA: TGTGCCAGCAGCCTCAGGGGTTACGAGCAGTACTTC. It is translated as CASSLRGYEQYF.

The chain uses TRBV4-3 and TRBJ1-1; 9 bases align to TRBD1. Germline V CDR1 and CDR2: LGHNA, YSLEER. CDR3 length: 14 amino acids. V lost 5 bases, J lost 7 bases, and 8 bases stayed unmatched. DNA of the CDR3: TGCGCCAGCAGCTTCGGGACAGGGCTGAATGAAGCTTTCTTT. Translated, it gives CASSFGTGLNEAFF.

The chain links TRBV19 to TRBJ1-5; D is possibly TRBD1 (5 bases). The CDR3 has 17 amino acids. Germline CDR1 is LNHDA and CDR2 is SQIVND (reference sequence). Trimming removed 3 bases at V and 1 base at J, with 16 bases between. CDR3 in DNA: TGTGCCAGTAGTATTCCGAATCCGACAGTAAGCAATCAGCCCCAGCATTTT. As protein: CASSIPNPTVSNQPQHF.

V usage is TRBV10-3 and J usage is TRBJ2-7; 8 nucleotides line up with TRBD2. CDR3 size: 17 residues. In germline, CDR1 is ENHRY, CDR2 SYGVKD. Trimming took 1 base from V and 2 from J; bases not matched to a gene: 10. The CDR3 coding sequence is TGTGCCATCAGTGAGTACAACAAGCGGGAGCCCCCCTACGAGCAGTACTTC. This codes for CAISEYNKREPPYEQYF.